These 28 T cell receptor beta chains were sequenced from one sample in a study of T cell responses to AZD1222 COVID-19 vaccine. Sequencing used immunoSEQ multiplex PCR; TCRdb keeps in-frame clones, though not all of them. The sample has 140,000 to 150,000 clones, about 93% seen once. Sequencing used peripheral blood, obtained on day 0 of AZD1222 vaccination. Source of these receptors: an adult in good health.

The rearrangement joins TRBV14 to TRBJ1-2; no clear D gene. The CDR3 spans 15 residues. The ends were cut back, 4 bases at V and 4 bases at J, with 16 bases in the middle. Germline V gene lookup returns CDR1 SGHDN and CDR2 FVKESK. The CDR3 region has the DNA TGTGCCAGCAGCCGGCCCGGGATGGATGGCTATGGCTACACCTTC. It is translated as CASSRPGMDGYGYTF. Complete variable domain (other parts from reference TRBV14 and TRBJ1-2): EAGVTQFPSHSVIEKGQTVTLRCDPISGHDNLYWYRRVMGKEIKFLLHFVKESKQDESGMPNNRFLAERTGGTYSTLKVQPAELEDSGVYFCASSRPGMDGYGYTFGSGTRLTVV.

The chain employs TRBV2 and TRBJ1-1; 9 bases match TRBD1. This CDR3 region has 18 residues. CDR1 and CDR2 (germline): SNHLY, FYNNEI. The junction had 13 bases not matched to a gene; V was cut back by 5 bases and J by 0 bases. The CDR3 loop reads CASSRTGGWGYMNTEAFF. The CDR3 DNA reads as TGTGCCAGCAGTCGTACAGGGGGCTGGGGCTACATGAACACTGAAGCTTTCTTT. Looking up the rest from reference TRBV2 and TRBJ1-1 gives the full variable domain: EPEVTQTPSHQVTQMGQEVILRCVPISNHLYFYWYRQILGQKVEFLVSFYNNEISEKSEIFDDQFSVERPDGSNFTLKIRSTKLEDSAMYFCASSRTGGWGYMNTEAFFGQGTRLTVV.

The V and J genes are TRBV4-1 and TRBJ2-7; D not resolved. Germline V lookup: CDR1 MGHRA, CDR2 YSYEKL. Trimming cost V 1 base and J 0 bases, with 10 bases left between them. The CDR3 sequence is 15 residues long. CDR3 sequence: CASSQGPSDSYEQYF. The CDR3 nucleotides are TGCGCCAGCAGCCAAGGTCCGTCAGACTCCTACGAGCAGTACTTC.

The DNA of the CDR3 is TGTGCCAGCAAATTAACTAGCGGGGCCACCGGGGAGCTGTTTTTT. This translates into CASKLTSGATGELFF. The V gene is TRBV2, the J gene TRBJ2-2; 10 nucleotides line up with TRBD2. This CDR3 has 15 residues. Germline CDR1 reads SNHLY; CDR2 reads FYNNEI. After removal of 7 bases from V and 4 bases from J, the junction contained 6 bases not matched to a gene.

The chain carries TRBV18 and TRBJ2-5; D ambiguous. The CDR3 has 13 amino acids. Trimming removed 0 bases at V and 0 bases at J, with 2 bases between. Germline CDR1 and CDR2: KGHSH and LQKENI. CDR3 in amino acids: CASSPPYQETQYF. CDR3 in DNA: TGTGCCAGCTCACCACCGTACCAAGAGACCCAGTACTTC.

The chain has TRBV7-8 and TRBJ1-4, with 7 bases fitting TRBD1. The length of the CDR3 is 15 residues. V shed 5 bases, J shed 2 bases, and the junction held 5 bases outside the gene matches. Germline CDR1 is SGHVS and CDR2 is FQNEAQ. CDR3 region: CASSGRGATNEKLFF. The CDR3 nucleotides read TGTGCCAGCAGCGGCAGGGGGGCGACTAATGAAAAACTGTTTTTT.

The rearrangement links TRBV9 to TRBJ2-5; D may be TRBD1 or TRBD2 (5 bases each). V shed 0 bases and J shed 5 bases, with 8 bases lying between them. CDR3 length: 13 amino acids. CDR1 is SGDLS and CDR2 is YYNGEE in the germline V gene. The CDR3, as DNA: TGTGCCAGCAGCGTAGGGGGGTTGGAGACCCAGTACTTC. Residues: CASSVGGLETQYF.

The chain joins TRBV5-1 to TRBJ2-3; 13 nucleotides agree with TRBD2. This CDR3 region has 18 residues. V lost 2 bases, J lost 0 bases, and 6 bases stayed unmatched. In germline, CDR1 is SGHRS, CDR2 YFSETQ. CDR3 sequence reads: CASSLSGTSGASTDTQYF. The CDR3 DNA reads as TGCGCCAGCAGCTTATCCGGGACTAGCGGGGCTAGCACAGATACGCAGTATTTT.

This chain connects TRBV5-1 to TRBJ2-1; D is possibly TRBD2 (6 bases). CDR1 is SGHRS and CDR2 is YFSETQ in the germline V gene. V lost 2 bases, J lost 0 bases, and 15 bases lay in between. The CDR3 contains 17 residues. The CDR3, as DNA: TGCGCCAGCAGCTTTTTGTGGGACGGGGGCTCCTACAATGAGCAGTTCTTC. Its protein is CASSFLWDGGSYNEQFF.

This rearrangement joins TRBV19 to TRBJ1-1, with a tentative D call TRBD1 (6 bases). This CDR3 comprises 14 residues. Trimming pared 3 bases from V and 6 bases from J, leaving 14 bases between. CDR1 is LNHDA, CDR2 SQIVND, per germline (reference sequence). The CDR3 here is CASSIVGGIAEAFF. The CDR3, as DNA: TGTGCCAGTAGTATCGTCGGGGGCATCGCTGAAGCTTTCTTT.

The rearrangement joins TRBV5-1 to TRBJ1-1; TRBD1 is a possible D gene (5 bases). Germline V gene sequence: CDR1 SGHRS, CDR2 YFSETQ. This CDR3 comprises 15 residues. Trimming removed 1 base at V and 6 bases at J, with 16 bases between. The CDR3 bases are TGCGCCAGCAGCTTGTTTGGGGGGGAAGTCGCTGAAGCTTTCTTT. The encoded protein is CASSLFGGEVAEAFF.

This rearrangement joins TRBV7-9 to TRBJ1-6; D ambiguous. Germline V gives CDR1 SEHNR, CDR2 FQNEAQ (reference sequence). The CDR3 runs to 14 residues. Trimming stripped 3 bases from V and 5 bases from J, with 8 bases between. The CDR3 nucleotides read TGTGCCAGCAGCTTCGAACAGAATAATTCACCCCTCCACTTT. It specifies CASSFEQNNSPLHF.

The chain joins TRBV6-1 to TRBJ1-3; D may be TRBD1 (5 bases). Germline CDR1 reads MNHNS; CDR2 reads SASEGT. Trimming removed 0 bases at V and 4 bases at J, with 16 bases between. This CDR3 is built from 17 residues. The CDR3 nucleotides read TGTGCCAGCAGTGAAGCGCCATCGGGACCACTGGGAAACACCATATATTTT. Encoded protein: CASSEAPSGPLGNTIYF.

CDR3 sequence: CASTSQSDSPLHF. CDR3 DNA sequence: TGTGCCAGCACCTCCCAAAGTGATTCACCCCTCCACTTT. The chain carries TRBV6-6 and TRBJ1-6; no clear D gene. The germline gives CDR1 MNHNY, CDR2 SVGAGI (reference sequence). V dropped 7 bases and J dropped 8 bases, with 12 bases sitting between them. CDR3 length: 13 residues.

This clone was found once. The CDR3 here is CASSDFGYEQYF. CDR3 coding DNA: TGCGCCAGCAGTGATTTTGGCTACGAGCAGTACTTC. J is TRBJ2-7 and V is TRBV10-2; D is unresolved. The CDR3 has 12 amino acids. V was clipped by 3 bases and J by 3 bases, with 6 bases between them. Germline-derived CDR1 and CDR2 are WSHSY and SAAADI.

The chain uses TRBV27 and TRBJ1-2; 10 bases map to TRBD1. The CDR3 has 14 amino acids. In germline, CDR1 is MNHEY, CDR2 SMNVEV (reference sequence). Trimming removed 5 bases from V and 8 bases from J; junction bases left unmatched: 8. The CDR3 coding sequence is TGTGCCAGCAGTGACGGGACAGGGGTCAGGGGCTACACCTTC. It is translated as CASSDGTGVRGYTF.

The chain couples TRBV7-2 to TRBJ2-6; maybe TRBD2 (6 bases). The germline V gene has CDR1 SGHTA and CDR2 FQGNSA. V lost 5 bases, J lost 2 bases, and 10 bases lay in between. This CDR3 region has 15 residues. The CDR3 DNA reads TGTGCCAGCAGCCGCCCGGGGGCTGGGGCCAACGTCCTGACTTTC. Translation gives CASSRPGAGANVLTF.

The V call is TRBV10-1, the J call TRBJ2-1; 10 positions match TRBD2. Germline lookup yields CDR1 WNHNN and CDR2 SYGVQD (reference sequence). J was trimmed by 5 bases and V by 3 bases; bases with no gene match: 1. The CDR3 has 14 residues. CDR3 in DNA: TGCGCCAGCAGTGAAACTAGCGGGGACAATGAGCAGTTCTTC. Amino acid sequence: CASSETSGDNEQFF.

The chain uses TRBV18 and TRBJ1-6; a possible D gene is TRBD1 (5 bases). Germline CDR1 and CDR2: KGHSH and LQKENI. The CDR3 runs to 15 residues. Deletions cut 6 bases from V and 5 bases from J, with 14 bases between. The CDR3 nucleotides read TGTGCCAGCTCCCTAATAGGGGACGATAATTCACCCCTCCACTTT. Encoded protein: CASSLIGDDNSPLHF.

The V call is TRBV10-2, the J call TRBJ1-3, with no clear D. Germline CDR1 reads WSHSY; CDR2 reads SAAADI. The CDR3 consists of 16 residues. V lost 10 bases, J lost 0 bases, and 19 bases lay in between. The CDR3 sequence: CAIPRGLPDSGNTIYF. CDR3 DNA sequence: TGCGCCATCCCTCGAGGGCTCCCGGACTCTGGAAACACCATATATTTT.

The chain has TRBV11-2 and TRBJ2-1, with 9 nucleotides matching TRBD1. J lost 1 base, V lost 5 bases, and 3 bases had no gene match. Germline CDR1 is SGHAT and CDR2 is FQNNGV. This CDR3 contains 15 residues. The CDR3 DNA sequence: TGTGCCAGCAGCGAAGGACAGGGGTCCTACAATGAGCAGTTCTTC. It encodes CASSEGQGSYNEQFF.

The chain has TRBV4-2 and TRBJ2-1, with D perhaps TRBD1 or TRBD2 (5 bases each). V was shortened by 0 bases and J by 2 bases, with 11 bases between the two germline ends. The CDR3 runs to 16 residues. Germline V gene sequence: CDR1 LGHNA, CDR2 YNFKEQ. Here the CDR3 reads CASSQDGGGPYNEQFF. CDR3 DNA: TGTGCCAGCAGCCAAGATGGTGGGGGTCCCTACAATGAGCAGTTCTTC.

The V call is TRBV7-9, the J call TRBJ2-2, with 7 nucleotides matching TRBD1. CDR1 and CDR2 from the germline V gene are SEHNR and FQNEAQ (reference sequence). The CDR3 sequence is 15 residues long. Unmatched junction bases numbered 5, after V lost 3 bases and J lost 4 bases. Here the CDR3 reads CASSFPGQSTGELFF. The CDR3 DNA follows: TGTGCCAGCAGCTTCCCGGGACAGAGCACCGGGGAGCTGTTTTTT.

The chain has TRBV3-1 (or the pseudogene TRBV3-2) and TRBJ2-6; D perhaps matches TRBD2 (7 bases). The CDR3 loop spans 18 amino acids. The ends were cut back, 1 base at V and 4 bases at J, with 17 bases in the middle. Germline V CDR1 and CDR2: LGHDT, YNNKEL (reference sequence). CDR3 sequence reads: CASSQAGGPSGGANVLTF. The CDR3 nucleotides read TGTGCCAGCAGCCAAGCCGGGGGGCCCTCGGGAGGGGCCAACGTCCTGACTTTC.

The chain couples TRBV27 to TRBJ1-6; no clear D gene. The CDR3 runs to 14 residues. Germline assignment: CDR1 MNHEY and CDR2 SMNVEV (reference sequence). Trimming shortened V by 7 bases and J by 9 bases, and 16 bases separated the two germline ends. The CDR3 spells CASTISGAASPLHF. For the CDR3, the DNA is TGTGCCAGCACCATCTCGGGTGCAGCTTCACCCCTCCACTTT.

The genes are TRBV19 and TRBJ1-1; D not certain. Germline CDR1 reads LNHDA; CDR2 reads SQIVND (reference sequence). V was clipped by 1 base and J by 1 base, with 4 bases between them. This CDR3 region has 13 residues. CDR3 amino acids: CASSIVRNTEAFF. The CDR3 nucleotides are TGTGCCAGTAGTATAGTCAGGAACACTGAAGCTTTCTTT.

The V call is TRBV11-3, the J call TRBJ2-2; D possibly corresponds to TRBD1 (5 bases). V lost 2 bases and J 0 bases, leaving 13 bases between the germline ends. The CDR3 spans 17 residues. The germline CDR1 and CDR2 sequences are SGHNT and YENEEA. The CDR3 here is CASSLNWGPSNTGELFF. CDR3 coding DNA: TGTGCCAGCAGCTTAAATTGGGGCCCCTCGAACACCGGGGAGCTGTTTTTT.

In DNA, the CDR3 is TGTGCCAGCAGCGCCCGGGACGCGAGCTCCTACAATGAGCAGTTCTTC. Amino acids: CASSARDASSYNEQFF. The chain recombines TRBV9 with TRBJ2-1; D may be TRBD1 or TRBD2 (5 bases each). With 3 bases removed from V and 0 bases from J, the gap between germline ends came to 13 bases. Germline CDR1 is SGDLS and CDR2 is YYNGEE. The CDR3 runs 16 residues.